What follows are 3 T cell receptor beta chains derived from one specimen sequenced in a study of T cell responses to AZD1222 COVID-19 vaccine. Only in-frame clones appear in the TCRdb table, and some are missing; sequencing was by immunoSEQ multiplex PCR. The sample comprises about 100,000 clones, 88% of which are singletons, and about 1.8% rests with the top ten. The sample consisted of peripheral blood, taken on day 0 of AZD1222 vaccination. Receptor source: an adult in good health.

The genes are TRBV30 and TRBJ1-6; weak D call: TRBD1 (5 bases). The germline V gene encodes CDR1 GTSNPN and CDR2 SVGIG (reference sequence). This CDR3 has 12 amino acids. V lost 2 bases and J 17 bases, leaving 16 bases between the germline ends. In DNA, the CDR3 is TGTGCCTGGAGTCTCCGGGCAGGGCACGTCCACTTT. This gives the protein CAWSLRAGHVHF.

This clone has a single count. The chain is built from TRBV6-5 and TRBJ2-3; D tentatively reads TRBD1 or TRBD2 (5 bases each). The CDR3 loop spans 13 amino acids. V was clipped by 11 bases and J by 1 base, with 13 bases between them. The germline CDR1 and CDR2 sequences are MNHEY and SVGAGI. The CDR3 spells CASALGGTDTQYF. The DNA of the CDR3 is TGTGCCTCGGCCTTGGGGGGCACAGATACGCAGTATTTT.

The V and J genes are TRBV7-9 and TRBJ1-1; D unclear. The CDR3 runs to 15 residues. The germline V gene encodes CDR1 SEHNR and CDR2 FQNEAQ (reference sequence). Deletions cut 0 bases from V and 1 base from J, with 9 bases between. CDR3: CASSLAIRANTEAFF. Written as DNA, the CDR3 is TGTGCCAGCAGCTTAGCGATAAGGGCGAACACTGAAGCTTTCTTT.